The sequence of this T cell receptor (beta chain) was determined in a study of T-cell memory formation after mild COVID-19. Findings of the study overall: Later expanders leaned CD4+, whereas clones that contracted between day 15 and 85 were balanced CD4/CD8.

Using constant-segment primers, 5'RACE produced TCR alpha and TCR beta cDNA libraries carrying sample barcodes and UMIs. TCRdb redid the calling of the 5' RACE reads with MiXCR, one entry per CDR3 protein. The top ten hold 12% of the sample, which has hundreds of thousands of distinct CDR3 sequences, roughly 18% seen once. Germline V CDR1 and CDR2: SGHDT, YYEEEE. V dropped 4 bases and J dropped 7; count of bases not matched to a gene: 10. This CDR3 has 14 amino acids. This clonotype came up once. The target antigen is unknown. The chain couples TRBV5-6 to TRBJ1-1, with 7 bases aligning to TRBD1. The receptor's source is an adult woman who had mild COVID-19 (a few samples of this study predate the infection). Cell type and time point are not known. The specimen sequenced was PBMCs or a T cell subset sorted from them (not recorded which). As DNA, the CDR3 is TGTGCCAGCAGCATCGTCGGGACAGTGAGTGAAGCTTTCTTT. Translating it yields CASSIVGTVSEAFF.